This passage covers 4 T cell receptor beta chains from one sample sequenced in a study of T cells expressing NK-cell markers. TCRdb re-analyzed the 5' RACE reads; it lists each CDR3 protein once, without DNA. The listing records 200,000 to 300,000 distinct CDR3 sequences. The sample consisted of blood T cells: a sorted CD56 or NKG2C T cell subset, CD4+ or CD8+ T cells, or bulk PBMC T cells (not recorded which). These receptors were taken from a woman between 18 and 70 years old in good health.

The V call is TRBV10-3, the J call TRBJ2-5; there is no DNA to check the TCRdb D call of TRBD1. The CDR3 runs to 12 residues. Germline V gene sequence: CDR1 ENHRY, CDR2 SYGVKD. CDR3 sequence reads: CATKQGGETQYF.

V and J are TRBV11-2 and TRBJ2-1; TCRdb picks TRBD2, but there is no DNA to check that call. CDR1 SGHAT and CDR2 FQNNGV come from the germline V gene. The CDR3 loop spans 18 amino acids. CDR3 sequence reads: CASSLLHTTPTSGNEQFF.

The gene calls are TRBV7-9 and TRBJ2-3; TCRdb outputs TRBD2, but without DNA this stays unchecked. The CDR3 extends over 16 amino acids. Germline loops: CDR1 SEHNR, CDR2 FQNEAQ (reference sequence). CDR3 in amino acids: CASSSLAGMVIDTQYF.

This chain links TRBV30 with TRBJ1-5; TCRdb indicates TRBD1, and absent DNA this call remains unverified. This CDR3 is 11 amino acids long. Germline V gives CDR1 GTSNPN, CDR2 SVGIG (reference sequence). CDR3 loop: CASGANQPQHF.